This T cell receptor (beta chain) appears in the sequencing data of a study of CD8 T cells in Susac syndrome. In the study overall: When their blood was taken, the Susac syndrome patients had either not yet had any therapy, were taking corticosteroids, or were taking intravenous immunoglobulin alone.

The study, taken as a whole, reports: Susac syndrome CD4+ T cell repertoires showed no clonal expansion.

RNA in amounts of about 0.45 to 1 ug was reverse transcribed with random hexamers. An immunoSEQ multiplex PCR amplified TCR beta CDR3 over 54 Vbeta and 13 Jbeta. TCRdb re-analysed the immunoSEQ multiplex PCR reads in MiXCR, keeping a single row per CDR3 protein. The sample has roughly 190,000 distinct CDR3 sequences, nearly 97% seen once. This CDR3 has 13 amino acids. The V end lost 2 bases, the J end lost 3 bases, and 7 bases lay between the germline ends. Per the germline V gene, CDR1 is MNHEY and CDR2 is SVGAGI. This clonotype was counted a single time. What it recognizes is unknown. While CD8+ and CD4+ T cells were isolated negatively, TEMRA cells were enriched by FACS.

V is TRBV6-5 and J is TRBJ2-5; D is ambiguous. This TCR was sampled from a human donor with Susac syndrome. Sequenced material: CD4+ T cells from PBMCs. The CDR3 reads CASSYVLEETQYF. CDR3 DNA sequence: TGTGCCAGCAGTTACGTCCTAGAAGAGACCCAGTACTTC.